This T cell receptor beta chain stems from a study of blood T cell repertoires in COVID-19. Across the study: Both acute and convalescent COVID-19 samples were obtained from the United States, Italy and Spain.

The CDR3 contains 14 residues. Germline CDR1 reads SGHRS; CDR2 reads YFSETQ. Trimming pared 2 bases from V and 4 bases from J, leaving 11 bases between. In the study's own analysis: Scientists estimated how many nucleated cells there were by amplifying reference gene primers. Using immunoSEQ multiplex PCR, the repertoire was profiled, and TCRdb retains in-frame clones only, with some absent. That table furnishes V, J and clone size, whereas the DNA furnished D and trimming. The top ten clones hold roughly 17% of a sample with about 140,000 clones, 70% to 80% of them seen once. The sequence derives from a man aged 50 or older with acute or convalescent COVID-19. V is TRBV5-1 and J is TRBJ2-3, with D perhaps matching TRBD1 (6 bases). Input material: peripheral blood. CDR3 loop: CASSFSRGADTQYF. DNA for the CDR3: TGCGCCAGCAGCTTTTCCAGGGGCGCAGATACGCAGTATTTT.